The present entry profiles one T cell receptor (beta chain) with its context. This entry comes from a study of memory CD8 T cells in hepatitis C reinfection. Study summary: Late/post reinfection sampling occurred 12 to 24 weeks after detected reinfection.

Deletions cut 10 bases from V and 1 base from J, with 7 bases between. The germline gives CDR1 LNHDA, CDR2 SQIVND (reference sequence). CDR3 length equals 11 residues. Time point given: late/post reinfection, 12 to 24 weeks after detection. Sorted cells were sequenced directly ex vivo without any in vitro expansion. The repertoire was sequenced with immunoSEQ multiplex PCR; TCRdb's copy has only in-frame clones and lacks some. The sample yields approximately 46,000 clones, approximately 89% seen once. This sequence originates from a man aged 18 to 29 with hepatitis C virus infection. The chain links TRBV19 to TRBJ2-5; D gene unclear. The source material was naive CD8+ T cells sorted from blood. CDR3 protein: CATGFQETQYF. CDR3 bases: TGTGCCACCGGTTTCCAAGAGACCCAGTACTTC.